This T cell receptor (beta chain) was identified during a study of T-cell memory formation after mild COVID-19. V lost 3 bases, J lost 3 bases, and 12 bases lay in between. Germline V gene lookup returns CDR1 ENHRY and CDR2 SYGVKD. The CDR3 has 15 residues. MiXCR was run by TCRdb on the 5' RACE reads, yielding one entry per CDR3 protein. The repertoire consists of around 400,000 distinct CDR3 sequences, with approximately 24% occurring once and the leading ten covering roughly 8.9%. The rearrangement uses TRBV10-3 and TRBJ2-1; the D call may be TRBD1 or TRBD2 (6 bases each). The source of this sequence is an adult woman who had mild COVID-19 (a few samples of this study predate the infection). Cell type and time point are not known. Material: PBMCs or a T cell subset sorted from them (not recorded which). DNA of the CDR3: TGTGCCATCAGTGATCGGGGGCCTCTCTACAATGAGCAGTTCTTC. Residues: CAISDRGPLYNEQFF.